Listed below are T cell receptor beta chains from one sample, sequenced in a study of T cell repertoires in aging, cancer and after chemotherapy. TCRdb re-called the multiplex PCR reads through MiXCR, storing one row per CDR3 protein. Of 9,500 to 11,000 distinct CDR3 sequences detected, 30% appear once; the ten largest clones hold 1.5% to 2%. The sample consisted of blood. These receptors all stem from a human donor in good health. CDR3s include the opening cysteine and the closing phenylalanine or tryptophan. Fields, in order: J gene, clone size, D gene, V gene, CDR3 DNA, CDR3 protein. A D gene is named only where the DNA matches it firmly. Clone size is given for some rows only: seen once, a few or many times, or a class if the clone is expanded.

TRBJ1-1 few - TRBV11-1 TGTGCCAGCAGCTTTTTAACGAACACTGAAGCTTTCTTT CASSFLTNTEAFF
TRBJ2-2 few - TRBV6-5 TGTGCCAGCAGTTACTCCCCCCGGGACACACGCGGCGGGGAGCTGTTTTTT CASSYSPRDTRGGELFF
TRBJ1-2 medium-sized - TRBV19 TGTGCCAGTACTAGGGCTATGGACTATGGCTACACCTTC CASTRAMDYGYTF
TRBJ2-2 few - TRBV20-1 TGCAGTGCTAGGCCCAAAAATAGCGAATGGTTCACCGGGGAGCTGTTTTTT CSARPKNSEWFTGELFF
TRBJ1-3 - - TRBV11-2 TGTGCCAGCAGCCCAGGTTCGACGGGGGGAAACACCATATATTTT CASSPGSTGGNTIYF
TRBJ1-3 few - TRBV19 TGTGCCACCTTCCCCGGGACACTCTCTGGAAACACCATATATTTT CATFPGTLSGNTIYF
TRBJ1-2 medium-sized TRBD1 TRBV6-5 TGTGCCAGCAGCACGGACAGGTCCTATGGCTACACCTTC CASSTDRSYGYTF
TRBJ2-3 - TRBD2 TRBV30 TGTGCCTGGAGTGAAGGACAAGCGGGAGGTACAGATACGCAGTATTTT CAWSEGQAGGTDTQYF
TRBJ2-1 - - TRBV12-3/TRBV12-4 TGTGCCAGCAGACGGAGACAGTCCGGGGGTGTGGATGAGCAGTTCTTC CASRRRQSGGVDEQFF
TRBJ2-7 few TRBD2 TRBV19 TGTGCCAGTAGTACCCCCCTCCCTACTAGCGGGAGAGGATACGAGCAGTACTTC CASSTPLPTSGRGYEQYF
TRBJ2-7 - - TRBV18 TGTGCCAGCTCCGAACGGGACTCCGAGCAGTACTTC CASSERDSEQYF
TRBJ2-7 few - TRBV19 TGTGCCAGTAGTCCGGGGGGCCTTGGGGGGTACTCCTACGAGCAGTACTTC CASSPGGLGGYSYEQYF
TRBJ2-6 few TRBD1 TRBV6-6 TGTGCCAGCAGACCTCTCCGGACAGGGGGCACTGGGGCCAACGTCCTGACTTTC CASRPLRTGGTGANVLTF
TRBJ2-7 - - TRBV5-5 TGTGCCAGCAGCCCGTGGACAGACACAAACTACGAGCAGTACTTC CASSPWTDTNYEQYF
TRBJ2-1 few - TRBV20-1 TGCAGTGCTAGAGATTCCACGAAGCCTATGAGGGATGAGCAGTTCTTC CSARDSTKPMRDEQFF
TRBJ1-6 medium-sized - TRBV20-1 TGCAGTGCGGCGCCTGTCCATAATTCACCCCTCCACTTT CSAAPVHNSPLHF
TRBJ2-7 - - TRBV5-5 TGTGCCAGCAGCTTGATTGGCCGACACTCCTACGAGCAGTACTTC CASSLIGRHSYEQYF
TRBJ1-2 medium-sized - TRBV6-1 TGTGCCAGCATGAGGGACTATGGCTACACCTTC CASMRDYGYTF
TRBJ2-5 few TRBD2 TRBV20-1 TGCAGTGCCCGCCCGGGACTAGCGGAGGGGGGGACCCAGTACTTC CSARPGLAEGGTQYF
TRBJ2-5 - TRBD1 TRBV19 TGTGCCAGTACCCAACTGACAGGGGGCGGTGAGACCCAGTACTTC CASTQLTGGGETQYF
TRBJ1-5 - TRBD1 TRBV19 TGTGCCAGTAGTATGGGGACAGGGCGGGAGGATCAGCCCCAGCATTTT CASSMGTGREDQPQHF
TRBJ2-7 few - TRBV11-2 TGTGCCAGCAGCTGGGCTAGGGACTACGAGCAGTACTTC CASSWARDYEQYF